This T cell receptor beta chain was documented in a study of cytomegalovirus exposure and HLA in healthy donors. Study background: Samples from HLA-typed donors yielded around 85 million unique TCRs in an early data release.

Study-level findings and limits: It was in a later analysis that TCR association rates were seen to vary by HLA locus, highest for DRB1 and lowest for HLA-C.

Details on this clone: Its antigen is unidentified.

Trimming cost V 7 bases and J 8 bases; bases outside gene matches: 14. CDR3 length: 14 amino acids. CDR1 and CDR2 (germline): SGHNT, YYREEE (reference sequence). The PCR ran on 60 Vbeta and 13 Jbeta primers. TCRdb keeps only in-frame clones here, not all; method: immunoSEQ multiplex PCR. The sample records about 120,000 clones, about 85% being singletons. The chain employs TRBV5-4 and TRBJ1-2; 7 positions match TRBD1. The TCR sequence derives from a man in his fifties in good health and CMV-seronegative. The specimen was PBMCs. In DNA form, the CDR3 reads TGTGCCAGCCTTCCGAGAGGGGGCGCGTTGGGCTACACCTTC. It is translated as CASLPRGGALGYTF.